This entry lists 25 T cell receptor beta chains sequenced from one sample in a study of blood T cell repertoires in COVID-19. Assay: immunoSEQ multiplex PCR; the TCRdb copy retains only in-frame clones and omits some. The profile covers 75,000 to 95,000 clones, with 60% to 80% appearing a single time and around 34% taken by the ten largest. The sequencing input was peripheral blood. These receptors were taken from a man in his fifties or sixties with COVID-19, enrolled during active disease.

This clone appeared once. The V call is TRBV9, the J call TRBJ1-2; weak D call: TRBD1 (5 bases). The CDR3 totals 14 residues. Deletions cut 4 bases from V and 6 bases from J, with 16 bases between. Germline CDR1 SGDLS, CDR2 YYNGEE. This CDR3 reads CASSTHQGTNGYTF. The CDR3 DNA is TGTGCCAGCAGCACCCACCAGGGTACGAATGGCTACACCTTC.

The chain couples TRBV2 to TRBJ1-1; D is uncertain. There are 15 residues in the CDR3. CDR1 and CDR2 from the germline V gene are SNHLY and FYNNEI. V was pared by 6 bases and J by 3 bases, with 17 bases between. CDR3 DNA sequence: TGTGCCAGCAGCGCATCCCTGACTGGTGACACTGAAGCTTTCTTT. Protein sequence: CASSASLTGDTEAFF.

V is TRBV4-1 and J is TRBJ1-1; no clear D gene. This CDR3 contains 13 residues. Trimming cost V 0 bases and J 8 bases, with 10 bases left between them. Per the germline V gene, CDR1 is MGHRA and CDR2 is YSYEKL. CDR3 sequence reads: CASSQEQAGEAFF. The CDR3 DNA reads TGCGCCAGCAGCCAAGAGCAGGCTGGGGAAGCTTTCTTT.

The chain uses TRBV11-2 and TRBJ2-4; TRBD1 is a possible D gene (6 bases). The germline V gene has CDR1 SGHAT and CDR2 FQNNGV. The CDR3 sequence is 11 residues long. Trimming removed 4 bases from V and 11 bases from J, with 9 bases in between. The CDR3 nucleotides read TGTGCCAGCAGCTCGACAGGAGTTCAGTACTTC. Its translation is CASSSTGVQYF.

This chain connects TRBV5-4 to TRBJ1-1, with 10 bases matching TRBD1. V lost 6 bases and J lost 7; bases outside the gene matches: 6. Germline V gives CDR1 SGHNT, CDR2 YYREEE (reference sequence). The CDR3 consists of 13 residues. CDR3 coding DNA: TGTGCCAGCACCCCAGGACAGGGGGGTGAAGCTTTCTTT. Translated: CASTPGQGGEAFF.

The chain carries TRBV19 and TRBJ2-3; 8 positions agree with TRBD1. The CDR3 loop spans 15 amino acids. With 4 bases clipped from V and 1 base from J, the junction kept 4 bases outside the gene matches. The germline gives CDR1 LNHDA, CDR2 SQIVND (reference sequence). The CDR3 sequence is CASSRPGQGTDTQYF. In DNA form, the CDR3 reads TGTGCCAGTAGTAGACCGGGACAGGGCACAGATACGCAGTATTTT.

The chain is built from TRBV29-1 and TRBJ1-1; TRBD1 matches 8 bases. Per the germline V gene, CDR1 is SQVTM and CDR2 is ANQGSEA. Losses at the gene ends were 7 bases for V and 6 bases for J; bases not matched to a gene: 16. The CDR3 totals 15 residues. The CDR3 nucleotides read TGCAGCGCGCATGCCAGGGGGCGAGGAGTGGCTGAAGCTTTCTTT. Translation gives CSAHARGRGVAEAFF.

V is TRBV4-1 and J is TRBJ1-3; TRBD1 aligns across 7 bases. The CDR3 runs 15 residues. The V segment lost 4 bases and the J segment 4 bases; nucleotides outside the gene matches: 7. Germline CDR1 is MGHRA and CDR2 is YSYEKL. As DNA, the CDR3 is TGCGCCAGCAGCCCACCGGGACAGAGAGGAAACACCATATATTTT. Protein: CASSPPGQRGNTIYF.

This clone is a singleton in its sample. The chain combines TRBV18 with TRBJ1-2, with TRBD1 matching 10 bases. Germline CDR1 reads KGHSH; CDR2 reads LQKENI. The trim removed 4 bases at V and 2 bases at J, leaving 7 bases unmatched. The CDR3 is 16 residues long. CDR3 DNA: TGTGCCAGCTCACGAGGACAGGGGGACCCAAACTATGGCTACACCTTC. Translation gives CASSRGQGDPNYGYTF.

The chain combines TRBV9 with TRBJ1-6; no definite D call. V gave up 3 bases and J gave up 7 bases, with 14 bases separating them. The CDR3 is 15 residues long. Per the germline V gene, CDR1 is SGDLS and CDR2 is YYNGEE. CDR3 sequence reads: CASSAQTGDNSPLHF. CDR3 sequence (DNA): TGTGCCAGCAGCGCTCAGACGGGTGACAATTCACCCCTCCACTTT.

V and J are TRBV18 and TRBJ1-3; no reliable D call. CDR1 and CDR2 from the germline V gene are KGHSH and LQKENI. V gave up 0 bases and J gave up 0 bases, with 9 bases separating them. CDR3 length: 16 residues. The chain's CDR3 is CASSPPSGLSGNTIYF. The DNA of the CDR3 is TGTGCCAGCTCACCACCGTCAGGCCTCTCTGGAAACACCATATATTTT.

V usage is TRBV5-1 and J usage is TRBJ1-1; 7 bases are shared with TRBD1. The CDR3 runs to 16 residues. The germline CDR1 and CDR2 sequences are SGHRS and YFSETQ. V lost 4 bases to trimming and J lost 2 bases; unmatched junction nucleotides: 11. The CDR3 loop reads CASSPEPTGTNTEAFF. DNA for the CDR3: TGCGCCAGCAGCCCAGAGCCGACAGGGACTAACACTGAAGCTTTCTTT.

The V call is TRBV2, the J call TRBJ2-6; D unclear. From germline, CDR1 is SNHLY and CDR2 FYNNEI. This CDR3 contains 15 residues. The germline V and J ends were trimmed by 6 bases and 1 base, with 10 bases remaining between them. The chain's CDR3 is CASSLLTSGANVLTF. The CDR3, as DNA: TGTGCCAGCAGCCTCCTGACATCTGGGGCCAACGTCCTGACTTTC. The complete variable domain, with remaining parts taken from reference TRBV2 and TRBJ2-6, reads EPEVTQTPSHQVTQMGQEVILRCVPISNHLYFYWYRQILGQKVEFLVSFYNNEISEKSEIFDDQFSVERPDGSNFTLKIRSTKLEDSAMYFCASSLLTSGANVLTFGAGSRLTVL.

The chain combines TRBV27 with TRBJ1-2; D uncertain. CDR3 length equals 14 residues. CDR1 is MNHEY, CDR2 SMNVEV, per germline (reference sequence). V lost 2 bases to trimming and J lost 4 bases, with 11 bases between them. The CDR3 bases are TGTGCCAGCAGTTTACGGGGTTCGGGCTATGGCTACACCTTC. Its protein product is CASSLRGSGYGYTF.

DNA for the CDR3: TGTGCCAGCAGCTTCCAGGGGGAGCGGAACAATGAGCAGTTCTTC. Its protein is CASSFQGERNNEQFF. The chain combines TRBV11-3 with TRBJ2-1; 7 bases match TRBD1. The germline CDR1 and CDR2 sequences are SGHNT and YENEEA. Trimming removed 3 bases from V and 5 bases from J; junction bases left unmatched: 7. This CDR3 has 15 amino acids.

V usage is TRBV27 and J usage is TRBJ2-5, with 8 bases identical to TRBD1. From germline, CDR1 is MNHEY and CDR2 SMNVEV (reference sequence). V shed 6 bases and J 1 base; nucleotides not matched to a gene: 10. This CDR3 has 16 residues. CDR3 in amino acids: CASSPFGQGSQETQYF. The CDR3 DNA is TGTGCCAGCAGCCCATTCGGACAGGGTAGCCAAGAGACCCAGTACTTC.

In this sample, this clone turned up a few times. In DNA, the CDR3 is TGTGCCAGCAGTTTAGAGGCGGGGCAGCCCCAGCATTTT. Translating gives CASSLEAGQPQHF. The gene calls are TRBV12-3 or TRBV12-4 and TRBJ1-5; no clear D. This CDR3 contains 13 residues. With 1 base removed from V and 7 bases from J, the gap between germline ends came to 8 bases.

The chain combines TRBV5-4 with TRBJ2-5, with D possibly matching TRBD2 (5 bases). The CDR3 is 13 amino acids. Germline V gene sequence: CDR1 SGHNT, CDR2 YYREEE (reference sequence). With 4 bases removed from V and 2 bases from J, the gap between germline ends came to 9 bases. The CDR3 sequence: CASSPPGQETQYF. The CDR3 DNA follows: TGTGCCAGCAGCCCGCCGGGGCAAGAGACCCAGTACTTC.

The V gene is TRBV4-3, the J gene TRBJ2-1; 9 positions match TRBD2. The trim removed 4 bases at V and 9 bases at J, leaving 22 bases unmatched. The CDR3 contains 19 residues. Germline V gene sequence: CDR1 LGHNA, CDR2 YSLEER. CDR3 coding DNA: TGCGCCAGCAGCCGAGATGGGGCGGCGGGAGGGACCATTGGTGGTGAGCAGTTCTTC. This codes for CASSRDGAAGGTIGGEQFF.

The DNA of the CDR3 is TGTGCCAGTAGTGGGGGACAGGGGGATAATTCACCCCTCCACTTT. It specifies CASSGGQGDNSPLHF. The rearrangement joins TRBV19 to TRBJ1-6, with 11 bases matching TRBD1. V was pared by 5 bases and J by 5 bases, with 2 bases of the junction left unmatched. In germline, CDR1 is LNHDA, CDR2 SQIVND (reference sequence). The CDR3 covers 15 residues. Full variable domain (outside the CDR3, taken from reference TRBV19 and TRBJ1-6): DGGITQSPKYLFRKEGQNVTLSCEQNLNHDAMYWYRQDPGQGLRLIYYSQIVNDFQKGDIAEGYSVSREKKESFPLTVTSAQKNPTAFYLCASSGGQGDNSPLHFGNGTRLTVT.

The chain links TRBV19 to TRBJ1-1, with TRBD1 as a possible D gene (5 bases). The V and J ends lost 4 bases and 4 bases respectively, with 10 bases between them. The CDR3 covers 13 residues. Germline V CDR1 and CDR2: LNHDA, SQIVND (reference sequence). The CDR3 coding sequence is TGTGCCAGTAGTAAGGGGATGGGCACTGAAGCTTTCTTT. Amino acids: CASSKGMGTEAFF.

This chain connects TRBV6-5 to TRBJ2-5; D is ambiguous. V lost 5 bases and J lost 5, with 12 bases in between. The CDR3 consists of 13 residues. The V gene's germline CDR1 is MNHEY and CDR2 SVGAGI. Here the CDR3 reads CASSPQRAETQYF. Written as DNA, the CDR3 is TGTGCCAGCAGTCCCCAACGAGCGGAGACCCAGTACTTC.

The CDR3 is CASSLGLRLNMNTEAFF. The CDR3, as DNA: TGTGCCAGCAGCTTAGGGTTGCGACTAAACATGAACACTGAAGCTTTCTTT. The rearrangement joins TRBV13 to TRBJ1-1; D is ambiguous. The CDR3 covers 17 residues. The ends were cut back, 0 bases at V and 0 bases at J, with 14 bases in the middle. Germline loops: CDR1 PRHDT, CDR2 FYEKMQ (reference sequence). The full variable domain, its missing parts supplied by reference TRBV13 and TRBJ1-1, is AAGVIQSPRHLIKEKRETATLKCYPIPRHDTVYWYQQGPGQDPQFLISFYEKMQSDKGSIPDRFSAQQFSDYHSELNMSSLELGDSALYFCASSLGLRLNMNTEAFFGQGTRLTVV.

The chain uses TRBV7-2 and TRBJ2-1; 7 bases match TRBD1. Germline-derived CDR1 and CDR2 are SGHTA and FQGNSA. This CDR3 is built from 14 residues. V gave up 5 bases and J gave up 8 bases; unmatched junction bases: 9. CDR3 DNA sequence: TGTGCCAGCAGCCCCGCTTACAGGGGTGATGAGCAGTTCTTC. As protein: CASSPAYRGDEQFF.

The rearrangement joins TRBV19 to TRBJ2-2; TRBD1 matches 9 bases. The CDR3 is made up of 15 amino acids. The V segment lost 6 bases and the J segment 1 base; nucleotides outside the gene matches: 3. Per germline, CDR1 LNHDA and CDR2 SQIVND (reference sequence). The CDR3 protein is CASSQGQGNTGELFF. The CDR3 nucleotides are TGTGCCAGTAGCCAGGGACAGGGGAACACCGGGGAGCTGTTTTTT.